A single T cell receptor beta chain is shown here with its context. Its antigen remains unknown. This sample stems from a study of OX40 agonist ivuxolimab in advanced cancers. Study-level background: The treatment was a fully human IgG2 OX40 agonist, ivuxolimab. Averaging approximately 60 years in age, with a range of 23 to 79, the cohort was 82.7% male.

Sequencing was performed with immunoSEQ multiplex PCR; in TCRdb, only in-frame clones are kept and a portion is missing. In the table there are more than 65,000 clones, roughly 86% of which are singletons. General observations from the study: Also present in some nonresponders was a low level of normalized T-cell clonal expansion. Average numbers of expanded clones were greater in CD8+ T cells than in CD4+.

The sequences come from CD4+ or CD8+ T cells sorted from blood, collected in a trial of the OX40 agonist ivuxolimab. This TCR was sampled from an adult with an advanced solid tumor such as melanoma, head and neck, liver or kidney cancer.

The CDR3 DNA sequence: TGTGCCAGCAGTTATTATGGCTTGGGGGAGCTGTTTTTT. It codes for CASSYYGLGELFF. The chain carries TRBV6-5 and TRBJ2-2, with D hard to call. V was pared by 3 bases and J by 8 bases, with 10 bases between. The CDR3 covers 13 residues. Germline-derived CDR1 and CDR2 are MNHEY and SVGAGI.